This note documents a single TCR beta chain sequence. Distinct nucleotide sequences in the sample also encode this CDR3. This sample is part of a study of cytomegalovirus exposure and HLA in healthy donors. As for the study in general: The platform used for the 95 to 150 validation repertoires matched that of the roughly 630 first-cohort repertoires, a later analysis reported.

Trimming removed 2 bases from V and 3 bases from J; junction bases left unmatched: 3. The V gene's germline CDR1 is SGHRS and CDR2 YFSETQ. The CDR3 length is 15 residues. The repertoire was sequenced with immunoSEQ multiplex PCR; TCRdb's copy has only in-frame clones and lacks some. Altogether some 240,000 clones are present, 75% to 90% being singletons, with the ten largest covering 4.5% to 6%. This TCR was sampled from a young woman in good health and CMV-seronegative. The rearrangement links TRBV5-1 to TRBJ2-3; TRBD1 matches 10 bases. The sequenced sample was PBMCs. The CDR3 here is CASSFGQGVTDTQYF. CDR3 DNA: TGCGCCAGCAGCTTCGGACAGGGGGTGACAGATACGCAGTATTTT.